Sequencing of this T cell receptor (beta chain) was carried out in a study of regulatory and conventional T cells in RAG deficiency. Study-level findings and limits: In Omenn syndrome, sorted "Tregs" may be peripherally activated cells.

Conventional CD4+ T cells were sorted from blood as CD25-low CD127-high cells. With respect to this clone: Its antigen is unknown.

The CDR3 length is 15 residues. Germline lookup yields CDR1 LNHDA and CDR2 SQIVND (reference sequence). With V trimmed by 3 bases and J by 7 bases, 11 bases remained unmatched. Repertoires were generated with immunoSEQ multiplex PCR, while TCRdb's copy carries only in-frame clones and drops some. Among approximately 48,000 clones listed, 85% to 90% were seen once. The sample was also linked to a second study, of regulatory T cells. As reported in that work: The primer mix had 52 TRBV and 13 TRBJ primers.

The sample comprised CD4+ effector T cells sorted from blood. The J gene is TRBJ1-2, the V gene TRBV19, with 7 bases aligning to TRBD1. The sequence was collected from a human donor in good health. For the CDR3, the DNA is TGTGCCAGTAGTATCGGACAGGCCGAGGGGTCTGGCTACACCTTC. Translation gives CASSIGQAEGSGYTF.